Shown below are 30 T cell receptor beta chains from a single sample sequenced in a study of CD8+CD57+ T cells in acquired aplastic anemia (dated by TCRdb to between 2017 and 2018). Expansion of CD8+CD57+ cells had been shown by flow cytometry in the patients chosen for sequencing. The instrument given in TCRdb is Illumina HiSeq 2000. TCR beta VDJ combination and CDR3 sequence profiling used genomic DNA as the template. Through fastp at Q25 and MiXCR, TCRdb rebuilt clones from the public reads, retaining in-frame beta chains. CDR3 protein duplicates are merged, each entry listing the most common genes and DNA. Counted in this sample were fewer than 300,000 distinct CDR3 sequences; roughly 80% of them appeared once. The ten largest clones take up less than 50% of the sample. The sequencing input was sorted CD4+, CD8+, or CD8+CD57+ T cells (not recorded which) from PBMCs. Receptor source: a human donor with aplastic anemia.

This chain joins TRBV24-1 and TRBJ2-7; 11 nucleotides match TRBD2. This CDR3 is 14 amino acids long. The germline V gene encodes CDR1 KGHDR and CDR2 SFDVKD. The junction had 4 bases not matched to a gene; V was cut back by 3 bases and J by 7 bases. CDR3 sequence: CATSDGSGGDEQYF. Written as DNA, the CDR3 is TGTGCCACCAGTGATGGTAGCGGGGGGGATGAGCAGTACTTC.

In nucleotides, the CDR3 is TGTGCCAGCAGCTTATCGGGCTGGCGGCAAGCTAAAGCTTTCTTT. As protein: CASSLSGWRQAKAFF. The chain employs TRBV7-3 and TRBJ1-1; D is unclear. The V and J ends lost 2 bases and 9 bases respectively, with 19 bases between them. The CDR3 is made up of 15 amino acids. Germline values: CDR1 SGHTA, CDR2 FQGTGA.

The chain uses TRBV2 and TRBJ2-1; TRBD2 aligns across 10 bases. The CDR3 is made up of 18 amino acids. Germline assignment: CDR1 SNHLY and CDR2 FYNNEI. Trimming at V came to 8 bases and at J to 7 bases, leaving 20 bases not matched to a gene. The CDR3 nucleotides are TGTGCCAGCGTTGTAGGACTAGCGGCACCTCAAACTTCAAATGAGCAGTTCTTC. The encoded protein is CASVVGLAAPQTSNEQFF.

In the case of this clonotype: The CDR3 carries no conserved terminal phenylalanine or tryptophan, so it likely arises from a read error. No DNA is shown, since the ends of the CDR3 on it are uncertain; the CDR3 is the one TCRdb lists. The chain employs TRBV7-2 and TRBJ2-3; the D call TRBD2 from the table was never checked on the DNA. The germline CDR1 and CDR2 sequences are SGHTA and FQGNSA. The CDR3 numbers 13 amino acids, ends counted. This chain's CDR3 is CASSVVAGGSDSQ.

The chain combines TRBV7-9 with TRBJ1-1; no clear D. V was pared by 0 bases and J by 13 bases, with 21 bases between. CDR3 length: 15 amino acids. Germline lookup yields CDR1 SEHNR and CDR2 FQNEAQ (reference sequence). The CDR3 loop reads CASSLAPTDNKYFFF. The CDR3 coding sequence is TGTGCCAGCAGCTTAGCCCCCACAGATAACAAGTATTTTTTCTTT.

The rearrangement joins TRBV6-1 to TRBJ2-2; 8 bases match TRBD1. The DNA end favors TRBJ1-1, so the J call may be wrong. The CDR3 spans 15 residues. Germline assignment: CDR1 MNHNS and CDR2 SASEGT. DNA of the CDR3: TGTGCCAGCAGTGGAGGACAGGGAATGAACACTGAAGCTTTCTTT. This encodes CASSGGQGMNTEAFF.

V is TRBV3-2 and J is TRBJ2-2. TRBV3-2 is designated a pseudogene. This CDR3 is built from 15 residues. This CDR3 reads CASSQDDENTGELFF. As DNA, the CDR3 is TGTGCCAGCAGCCAAGACGACGAGAACACCGGGGAGCTGTTTTTT.

This chain uses TRBV30 with TRBJ1-1, with a tentative D call TRBD1 (6 bases). The V and J ends lost 5 bases and 3 bases respectively, with 13 bases between them. The CDR3 is made up of 13 amino acids. The germline V gene has CDR1 GTSNPN and CDR2 SVGIG (reference sequence). The CDR3 DNA reads TGTGCCTGGTCAGACAGGACGGACACTGAAGCTTTCTTT. Translating it yields CAWSDRTDTEAFF.

About this clonotype: Because it lacks the conserved phenylalanine or tryptophan at the end, this CDR3 is likely a read error. No DNA is shown, since the ends of the CDR3 on it are uncertain; the CDR3 is the one TCRdb lists. The V call is TRBV7-9, the J call TRBJ2-1; the table calls TRBD1, which could not be checked here. In germline, CDR1 is SEHNR, CDR2 FQNEAQ (reference sequence). Inclusive of both ends, the CDR3 amounts to 13 amino acids. CDR3 sequence: CASSGGGIHDHVQ.

To note about this clonotype: Without the conserved terminal phenylalanine or tryptophan, this CDR3 likely stems from a read error. No DNA is shown, since the ends of the CDR3 on it are uncertain; the CDR3 is the one TCRdb lists. V gene TRBV7-8 combines with J gene TRBJ1-6. A total of 13 residues make up the CDR3, ends included. The germline V gene encodes CDR1 SGHVS and CDR2 FQNEAQ. CDR3 in amino acids: CASSLAGRSATQY.

Here the CDR3 DNA reads TGTGCCAGCAGCTCCCATCCAGACGGGACAGCCCTTTCCCAGTATTTT. The encoded protein is CASSSHPDGTALSQYF. The rearrangement links TRBV7-8 to TRBJ2-3, with TRBD1 matching 7 bases. This CDR3 is built from 16 residues. CDR1 and CDR2 from the germline V gene are SGHVS and FQNEAQ. Trimming at V came to 4 bases and at J to 12 bases, leaving 19 bases not matched to a gene.

A remark on this clonotype: Possible read error: a much larger clone is one base away. A read error is likely, as this CDR3 ends without the conserved phenylalanine or tryptophan. The DNA is omitted, as the CDR3 cannot be located on it reliably, and the CDR3 follows TCRdb's listing. The V call is TRBV7-2, the J call TRBJ1-2; the DNA was not compared with TRBD1, the D call given in the table. The CDR3 has 13 amino acids, counting both end residues. Per germline, CDR1 SGHTA and CDR2 FQGNSA. The CDR3 sequence is CASSLGEGADYGY.

V gene TRBV7-9 combines with J gene TRBJ2-7; possible D gene TRBD1, 6 bases. The CDR3 runs to 18 residues. V lost 5 bases and J 2 bases, leaving 25 bases between the germline ends. The germline gives CDR1 SEHNR, CDR2 FQNEAQ (reference sequence). The CDR3 sequence is CASSIQPDGTSPPYEQYV. CDR3 nucleotides: TGTGCCAGCAGCATTCAGCCAGACGGGACATCCCCCCCCTACGAGCAGTACGTC.

The V and J genes are TRBV7-8 and TRBJ2-5; the D gene could be TRBD1 or TRBD2 (5 bases each). The V gene lost 5 bases and the J gene lost 14 bases, with 27 bases spanning the gap. The CDR3 has 15 residues. CDR1 SGHVS and CDR2 FQNEAQ come from the germline V gene. The chain's CDR3 is CASSQVTGPYEQYYF. The CDR3 bases are TGTGCCAGCAGCCAAGTGACGGGACCCTACGAGCAGTACTACTTC.

V gene TRBV6-1 combines with J gene TRBJ2-7, with a weak D call TRBD1 (6 bases). From germline, CDR1 is MNHNS and CDR2 SASEGT. The CDR3 extends over 14 amino acids. The ends were cut back, 4 bases at V and 3 bases at J, with 13 bases in the middle. The CDR3 loop reads CASSGLGAGYEQYF. DNA of the CDR3: TGTGCCAGCAGTGGGTTGGGGGCAGGCTACGAGCAGTACTTC.

This clonotype was observed many times. J is TRBJ2-7 and V is TRBV9, with D unclear. This CDR3 has 14 amino acids. V was shortened by 2 bases and J by 3 bases, with 12 bases between the two germline ends. From germline, CDR1 is SGDLS and CDR2 YYNGEE. The chain's CDR3 is CASSVMSKHYEQYV. DNA of the CDR3: TGTGCCAGCAGCGTTATGAGTAAACACTACGAGCAGTACGTC.

This clonotype was counted many times. J is TRBJ2-3 and V is TRBV6-6; D is ambiguous. Between the trimmed V and J ends, which lost 0 bases and 2 bases, there was a span of 9 bases. Germline-derived CDR1 and CDR2 are MNHNY and SVGAGI (reference sequence). The CDR3 spans 15 residues. CDR3 bases: TGTGCCAGCAGTTACTCTTGGGATATCACAGATACGCAGTATTTT. This codes for CASSYSWDITDTQYF.

The chain has TRBV2 and TRBJ2-1; 7 bases line up with TRBD2. V gave up 4 bases and J gave up 8 bases; unmatched junction bases: 5. The CDR3 consists of 13 residues. CDR1 is SNHLY and CDR2 is FYNNEI in the germline V gene. CDR3 DNA sequence: TGTGCCAGCAGTGTGGGGGGGGGTCATGAGCAGTTCTTC. It encodes CASSVGGGHEQFF.

The V gene is TRBV7-9, the J gene TRBJ1-1, with D tentatively TRBD1 (5 bases). V was clipped by 6 bases and J by 6 bases, with 14 bases between them. CDR1 and CDR2 from the germline V gene are SEHNR and FQNEAQ (reference sequence). CDR3 size: 13 residues. Here the CDR3 DNA reads TGTGCCAGCAGTTACTCAGGGTATGCTGAAGCTTTCTTT. It translates to CASSYSGYAEAFF.

The count of this clonotype is one. Germline and junction disagree at one end, which may indicate a read error. The J gene is TRBJ1-5, the V gene TRBV7-3; D call uncertain. This CDR3 region has 14 residues. Per the germline V gene, CDR1 is SGHTA and CDR2 is FQGTGA. The CDR3: CASSSSGSWGENQF. The CDR3 bases are TGTGCCAGCAGTTCTAGCGGGAGTTGGGGAGAGAACCAGTTT.

The CDR3, as DNA: TGTGCCAGCGGAGATTGGACCGGTTTAAGTGTCACTGAAGCTTTCTTT. Translation: CASGDWTGLSVTEAFF. This chain connects TRBV6-1 to TRBJ1-1; D not certain. In germline, CDR1 is MNHNS, CDR2 SASEGT. The CDR3 contains 16 residues. Trimming left V 8 bases short and J 4 bases short, with 23 bases between.

As regards this clonotype: The junction departs from the called germline gene at one end, perhaps through a read error. The chain employs TRBV7-8 and TRBJ1-1; D may be TRBD1 (6 bases). Per the germline V gene, CDR1 is SGHVS and CDR2 is FQNEAQ. CDR3 size: 15 residues. The CDR3 nucleotides read TGTGCCAGCAGCTTGGATCTGACAGGAAACACTAAAGCTTTCTTT. Encoded protein: CASSLDLTGNTKAFF.

This chain joins TRBV5-5 and TRBJ1-1, with D possibly being TRBD1 (5 bases). Germline lookup yields CDR1 SGHKS and CDR2 YYEKEE (reference sequence). The CDR3 sequence is 14 residues long. The ends were cut back, 2 bases at V and 2 bases at J, with 10 bases in the middle. For the CDR3, the DNA is TGTGCCAGCAGCTTTGACAGCGTCAACACTGAAGCTTTCTTT. Protein: CASSFDSVNTEAFF. The complete variable domain, with remaining parts taken from reference TRBV5-5 and TRBJ1-1, reads DAGVTQSPTHLIKTRGQQVTLRCSPISGHKSVSWYQQVLGQGPQFIFQYYEKEERGRGNFPDRFSARQFPNYSSELNVNALLLGDSALYLCASSFDSVNTEAFFGQGTRLTVV.

Comment on this clonotype: At one boundary the junction diverges from the germline segment, which might be a read error. The chain uses TRBV7-9 and TRBJ1-1; no firm D call. This CDR3 spans 15 amino acids. Germline V gives CDR1 SEHNR, CDR2 FQNEAQ (reference sequence). CDR3 in DNA: TGCGCCAGCAGCCCACCGCCAGAGGCTTACACTGAAGCTTTCTTT. It codes for CASSPPPEAYTEAFF.

The J gene is TRBJ1-5, the V gene TRBV9; D remains unclear. The V end lost 7 bases, the J end lost 14 bases, and 28 bases lay between the germline ends. CDR1 is SGDLS, CDR2 YYNGEE, per germline. The CDR3 is 15 amino acids. In DNA form, the CDR3 reads TGTGCCAGCGGAGTAGCTGGGAACAGTCAGTACTTCGAGCATTTT. This encodes CASGVAGNSQYFEHF.

The chain joins TRBV7-2 to TRBJ1-4; weak D call: TRBD1 (5 bases). CDR3 size: 14 residues. Germline loops: CDR1 SGHTA, CDR2 FQGNSA. Trimming shortened V by 5 bases and J by 10 bases, and 17 bases separated the two germline ends. The CDR3 loop reads CASSPGQGLRKLFF. DNA for the CDR3: TGTGCCAGCAGCCCCGGGCAGGGATTGAGAAAACTGTTTTTT.

The V gene is TRBV11-1, the J gene TRBJ2-7, with D hard to call. The CDR3 loop spans 13 amino acids. Germline V gene sequence: CDR1 SGHAT, CDR2 FQDESV (reference sequence). V dropped 10 bases and J dropped 4 bases, with 17 bases sitting between them. This CDR3 reads CATKLVLAYEQYV. CDR3 in DNA: TGTGCCACCAAGCTAGTGCTCGCATACGAGCAGTACGTC.

This clonotype was observed a handful of times. V usage is TRBV20-1 and J usage is TRBJ1-4; D perhaps matches TRBD1 (5 bases). V shed 6 bases and J shed 15 bases, with 20 bases lying between them. The CDR3 has 12 amino acids. Germline lookup yields CDR1 DFQATT and CDR2 SNEGSKA (reference sequence). The DNA of the CDR3 is TGCAGTGCCAGTAGTTGGGGACGCAAGATGTTTTTT. Translating it yields CSASSWGRKMFF.

This clonotype was found once. The chain carries TRBV15 and TRBJ2-5; D not resolved. From germline, CDR1 is LNHNV and CDR2 YYDKDF (reference sequence). Trimming took off 6 bases at V and 2 bases at J, with 13 bases between the two ends. The CDR3 is 14 amino acids. CDR3 coding DNA: TGTGCCACCAGAGGGCGCTCGAGACAAGAGACCCAGTACTTC. Translation gives CATRGRSRQETQYF.

V usage is TRBV7-8 and J usage is TRBJ2-3, with TRBD1 matching 7 bases. This CDR3 contains 14 residues. Germline CDR1 reads SGHVS; CDR2 reads FQNEAQ. The ends lost 3 bases at V and 5 bases at J; junction bases unmatched: 5. In DNA form, the CDR3 reads TGTGCCAGCAGCTTGCTACAGGGGAAAGATACGCAGTATTTT. This sequence encodes CASSLLQGKDTQYF. Combining the CDR3 with reference TRBV7-8 and TRBJ2-3 gives the whole variable domain GAGVSQSPRYKVAKRGQDVALRCDPISGHVSLFWYQQALGQGPEFLTYFQNEAQLDKSGLPSDRFFAERPEGSVSTLKIQRTQQEDSAVYLCASSLLQGKDTQYFGPGTRLTVL.